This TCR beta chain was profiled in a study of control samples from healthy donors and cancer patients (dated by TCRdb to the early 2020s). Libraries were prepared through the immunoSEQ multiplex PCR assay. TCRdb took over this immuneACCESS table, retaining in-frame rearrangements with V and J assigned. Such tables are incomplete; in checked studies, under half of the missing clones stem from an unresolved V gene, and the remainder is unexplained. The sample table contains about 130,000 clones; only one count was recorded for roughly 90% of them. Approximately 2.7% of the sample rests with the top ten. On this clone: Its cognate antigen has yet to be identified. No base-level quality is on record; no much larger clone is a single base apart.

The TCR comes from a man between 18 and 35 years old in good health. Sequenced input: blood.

The CDR3 amino acid sequence is: CASSEGTTAYEQYF. The DNA sequence is as follows: TGTGCCAGCAGCGAGGGGACGACCGCCTACGAGCAGTACTTC. The V gene is TRBV5-6 and the J gene is TRBJ2-7; the D call is tentative, TRBD1 or TRBD2, as each matches 5 bases. From the cysteine up to the phenylalanine, the CDR3 has a length of 14 residues. The entry retains the CDR3 DNA only, 42 bases that are in frame from base 1. V is pared back by 4 bases and J by 2 bases, with 13 bases lying between the germline termini. The germline V gene specifies SGHDT as CDR1 and YYEEEE as CDR2.